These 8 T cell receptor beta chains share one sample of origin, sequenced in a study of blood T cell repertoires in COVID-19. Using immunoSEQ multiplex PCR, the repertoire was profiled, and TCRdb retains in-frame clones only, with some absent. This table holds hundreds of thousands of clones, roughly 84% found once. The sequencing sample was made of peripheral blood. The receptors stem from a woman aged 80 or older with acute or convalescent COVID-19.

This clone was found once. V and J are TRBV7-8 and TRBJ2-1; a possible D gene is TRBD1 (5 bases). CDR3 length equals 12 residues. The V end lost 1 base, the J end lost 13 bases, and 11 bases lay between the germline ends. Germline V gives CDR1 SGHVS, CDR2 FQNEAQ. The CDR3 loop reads CASSLVMGRQFF. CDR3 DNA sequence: TGTGCCAGCAGCTTAGTAATGGGGCGCCAGTTCTTC. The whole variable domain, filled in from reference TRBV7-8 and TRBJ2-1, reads GAGVSQSPRYKVAKRGQDVALRCDPISGHVSLFWYQQALGQGPEFLTYFQNEAQLDKSGLPSDRFFAERPEGSVSTLKIQRTQQEDSAVYLCASSLVMGRQFFGPGTRLTVL.

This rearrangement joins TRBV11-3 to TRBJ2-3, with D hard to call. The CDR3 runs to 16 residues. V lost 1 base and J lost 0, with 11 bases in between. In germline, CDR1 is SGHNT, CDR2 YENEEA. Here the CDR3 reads CASSLVVSASTDTQYF. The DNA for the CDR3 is TGTGCCAGCAGCTTAGTGGTTTCAGCGAGCACAGATACGCAGTATTTT. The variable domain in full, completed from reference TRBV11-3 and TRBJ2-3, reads EAGVVQSPRYKIIEKKQPVAFWCNPISGHNTLYWYLQNLGQGPELLIRYENEEAVDDSQLPKDRFSAERLKGVDSTLKIQPAELGDSAVYLCASSLVVSASTDTQYFGPGTRLTVL.

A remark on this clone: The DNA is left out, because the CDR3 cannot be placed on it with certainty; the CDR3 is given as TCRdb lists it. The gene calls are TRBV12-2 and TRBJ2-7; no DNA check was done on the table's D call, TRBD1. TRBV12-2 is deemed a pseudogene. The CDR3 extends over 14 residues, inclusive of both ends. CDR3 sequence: CAVARGTGAYEQYF.

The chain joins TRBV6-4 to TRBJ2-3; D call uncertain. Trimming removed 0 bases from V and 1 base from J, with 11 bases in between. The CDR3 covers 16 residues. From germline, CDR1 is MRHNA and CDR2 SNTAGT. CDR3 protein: CASSDSQSAGTDTQYF. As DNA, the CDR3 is TGTGCCAGCAGTGACTCCCAGAGCGCTGGCACAGATACGCAGTATTTT.

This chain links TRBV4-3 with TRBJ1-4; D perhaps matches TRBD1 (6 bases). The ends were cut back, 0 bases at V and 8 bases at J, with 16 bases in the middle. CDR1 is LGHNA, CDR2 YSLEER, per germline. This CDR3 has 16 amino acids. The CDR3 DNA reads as TGCGCCAGCAGCCAAGAGTCCGGCGGGGGGGCCGAAAAACTGTTTTTT. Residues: CASSQESGGGAEKLFF.

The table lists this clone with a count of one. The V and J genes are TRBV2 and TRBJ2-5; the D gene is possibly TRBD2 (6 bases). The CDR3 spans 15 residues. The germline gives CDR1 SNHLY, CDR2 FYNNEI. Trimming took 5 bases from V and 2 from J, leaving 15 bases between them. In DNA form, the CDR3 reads TGTGCCAGCAGTTTTCCCCTAGGAGGGCAAGAGACCCAGTACTTC. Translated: CASSFPLGGQETQYF. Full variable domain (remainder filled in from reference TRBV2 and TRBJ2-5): EPEVTQTPSHQVTQMGQEVILRCVPISNHLYFYWYRQILGQKVEFLVSFYNNEISEKSEIFDDQFSVERPDGSNFTLKIRSTKLEDSAMYFCASSFPLGGQETQYFGPGTRLLVL.

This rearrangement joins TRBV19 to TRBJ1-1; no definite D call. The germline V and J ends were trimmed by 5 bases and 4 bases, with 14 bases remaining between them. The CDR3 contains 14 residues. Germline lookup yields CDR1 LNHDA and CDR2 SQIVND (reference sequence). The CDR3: CASSPRTGSTEAFF. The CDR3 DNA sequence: TGTGCCAGTAGTCCGAGGACTGGGAGCACTGAAGCTTTCTTT.

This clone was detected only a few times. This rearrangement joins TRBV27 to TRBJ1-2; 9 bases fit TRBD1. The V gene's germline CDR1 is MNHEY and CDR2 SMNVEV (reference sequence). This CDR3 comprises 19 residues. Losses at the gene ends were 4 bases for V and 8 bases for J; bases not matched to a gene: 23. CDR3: CASSSSSTAGTGSVRGYTF. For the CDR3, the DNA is TGTGCCAGCAGTTCCTCCTCTACGGCCGGGACAGGGAGTGTCCGAGGCTACACCTTC.